This T cell receptor beta chain derives from a study of control samples from healthy donors and cancer patients (dated by TCRdb to the early 2020s). Library construction relied on the immunoSEQ multiplex PCR assay. TCRdb carries this immuneACCESS record with in-frame sequences only. Its versions omit some clonotypes, under half of them owing to an unresolved V gene in the studies checked, with the rest unexplained. In all, the sample holds about 69,000 clones, and roughly 84% of those were seen once. The ten largest clonotypes hold approximately 2.8% of the sample. CDR1 and CDR2, per the germline V gene (reference sequence), are LNHDA and SQIVND. Trimming takes 5 bases from V and 3 bases from J, and the germline ends sit 8 bases apart. The CDR3 runs 13 residues from the cysteine to the phenylalanine. Just CDR3 DNA is preserved here, 39 bases in frame from base 1. This clone was recorded only once. No cognate antigen has been identified for it. No qualities accompany the bases; no much larger clone lies one base away.

This TCR was sampled from a woman aged 50 to 65 with lung cancer. The rearrangement combines TRBV19 with TRBJ1-5, with the D gene uncertain. Source material: PBMCs. The base sequence is TGTGCCAGTAGTGCGGCTCTCAATCAGCCCCAGCATTTT. Its protein is CASSAALNQPQHF. The full variable domain, with segments outside the CDR3 supplied by the reference TRBV19 and TRBJ1-5 proteins, appears as DGGITQSPKYLFRKEGQNVTLSCEQNLNHDAMYWYRQDPGQGLRLIYYSQIVNDFQKGDIAEGYSVSREKKESFPLTVTSAQKNPTAFYLCASSAALNQPQHFGDGTRLSIL.